Below, 12 T cell receptor beta chains from the same sample are listed, as sequenced in a study of T cells expressing NK-cell markers. TCRdb reprocessed the 5' RACE reads; each CDR3 protein has one entry and no DNA is given. This sample's table has 300,000 to 450,000 distinct CDR3 sequences. Sequencing input: blood T cells: a sorted CD56 or NKG2C T cell subset, CD4+ or CD8+ T cells, or bulk PBMC T cells (not recorded which). These receptors were obtained from a man aged 18-75 years in good health.

The chain recombines TRBV20-1 with TRBJ2-5; with no DNA, the TCRdb D assignment of TRBD1 cannot be verified. The CDR3 contains 15 residues. Germline V gene data show CDR1 as DFQATT and CDR2 as SNEGSKA (reference sequence). This CDR3 reads CSARAPGQTQETQYF.

The rearrangement links TRBV12-3 or TRBV12-4 to TRBJ1-6; TCRdb proposes TRBD1, but this gene call is untestable without DNA. The CDR3 sequence is 15 residues long. The CDR3 protein is CASSLLQGYNSPLHF.

The chain carries TRBV6-5 and TRBJ2-1; the TRBD1 assignment by TCRdb is unverifiable without DNA. Germline-derived CDR1 and CDR2 are MNHEY and SVGAGI. The CDR3 runs 16 residues. The CDR3 spells CASSFGGTGGRNEQFF.

V gene TRBV9 combines with J gene TRBJ2-1; TCRdb calls TRBD2, which cannot be checked without DNA. The CDR3 runs 15 residues. Looked up from germline, CDR1 is SGDLS and CDR2 is YYNGEE. Here the CDR3 reads CASSVARLVGGEQFF.

V and J are TRBV3-1 and TRBJ2-6; TCRdb reports TRBD1, a call that lacks DNA to check it against. The CDR3 consists of 18 residues. The germline gives CDR1 LGHDT, CDR2 YNNKEL (reference sequence). CDR3 amino acids: CASSQGQGASSGANVLTF. Full variable domain (remainder filled in from reference TRBV3-1 and TRBJ2-6): DTAVSQTPKYLVTQMGNDKSIKCEQNLGHDTMYWYKQDSKKFLKIMFSYNNKELIINETVPNRFSPKSPDKAHLNLHINSLELGDSAVYFCASSQGQGASSGANVLTFGAGSRLTVL.

This chain connects TRBV7-2 to TRBJ2-1; TCRdb selects TRBD2, and the lack of DNA leaves this call unchecked. This CDR3 contains 16 residues. From germline, CDR1 is SGHTA and CDR2 FQGNSA. This CDR3 is CASSQLAGGRLSEQFF.

This chain links TRBV6-5 with TRBJ2-1; TCRdb's D call, TRBD2, is unchecked because there is no DNA. The CDR3 is 18 residues long. CDR1 MNHEY and CDR2 SVGAGI come from the germline V gene. Here the CDR3 reads CASSLLAGGPSSYNEQFF.

The CDR3 sequence: CASSLGDPDTDTQYF. The chain couples TRBV5-5 to TRBJ2-3; the TCRdb D gene call, TRBD1, has no DNA to confirm it. Germline CDR1 SGHKS, CDR2 YYEKEE (reference sequence). The CDR3 has 15 residues.

The gene calls are TRBV4-2 and TRBJ1-4. The CDR3 has 16 amino acids. Germline V gene lookup returns CDR1 LGHNA and CDR2 YNFKEQ. CDR3 residues: CASSHEGKRLREKLFF.

The gene calls are TRBV19 and TRBJ2-1. The CDR3 loop spans 15 amino acids. Germline V gives CDR1 LNHDA, CDR2 SQIVND (reference sequence). The CDR3 is CASRSVGWAYNEQFF.

This sequence joins TRBV29-1 and TRBJ2-7; the D call of TRBD2 rests on TCRdb alone, since no DNA is present to check it. The CDR3 totals 14 residues. CDR1 SQVTM and CDR2 ANQGSEA come from the germline V gene. CDR3 sequence: CSVESIAGGHEQYF.

The chain joins TRBV2 to TRBJ2-2; absent DNA, TCRdb's TRBD2 call cannot be checked. CDR1 SNHLY and CDR2 FYNNEI come from the germline V gene. The CDR3 spans 15 residues. CDR3 in amino acids: CASSARASLSGELFF.